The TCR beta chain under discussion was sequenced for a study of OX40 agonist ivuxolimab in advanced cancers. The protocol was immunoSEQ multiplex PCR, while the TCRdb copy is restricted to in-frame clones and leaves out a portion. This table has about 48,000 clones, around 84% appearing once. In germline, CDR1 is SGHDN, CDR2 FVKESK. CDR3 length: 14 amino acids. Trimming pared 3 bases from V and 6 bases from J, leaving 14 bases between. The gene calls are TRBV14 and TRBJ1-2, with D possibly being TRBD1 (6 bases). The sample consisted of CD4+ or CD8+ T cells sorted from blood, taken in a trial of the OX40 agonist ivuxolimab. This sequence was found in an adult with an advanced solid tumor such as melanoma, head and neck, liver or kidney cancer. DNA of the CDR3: TGTGCCAGCAGCCAGCGAACAGGGAATAATGGCTACACCTTC. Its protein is CASSQRTGNNGYTF.